This TCR beta chain was identified during a study of T cells after yellow fever vaccination. This clonotype was seen ten or more times. Its antigen is still unknown. This CDR3 region has 15 residues. The V gene's germline CDR1 is DFQATT and CDR2 SNEGSKA (reference sequence). V lost 3 bases and J 5 bases, leaving 19 bases between the germline ends. Study-wide results and limits: Clonotypes shared by both compartments, CD4 and CD8, made up a small share. Re-detected after boosting: most primary clones, around 96% of CD4 and roughly 88% of CD8. Any FACS-sorted repertoire could hold abundant clonotypes that contaminate it from the bulk population.

5'RACE template switching generated TCR cDNA, adding a universal primer site and UMIs. TCRdb itself ran the 5' RACE reads through MiXCR, one entry per CDR3 protein. The sample has roughly 120,000 distinct CDR3 sequences, about 7% seen once; the top ten hold just under 2.5%. The sequenced sample was CD4+ T cells sorted from PBMCs, obtained roughly 10 days after the first yellow fever vaccination. The receptor comes from a man younger than 35 who received the YFV17D yellow fever vaccine. The chain links TRBV20-1 to TRBJ1-2; D not certain. CDR3 sequence reads: CSASPEGPRGYGYTF. For the CDR3, the DNA is TGCAGTGCTAGCCCTGAAGGACCCAGAGGATATGGCTACACCTTC.